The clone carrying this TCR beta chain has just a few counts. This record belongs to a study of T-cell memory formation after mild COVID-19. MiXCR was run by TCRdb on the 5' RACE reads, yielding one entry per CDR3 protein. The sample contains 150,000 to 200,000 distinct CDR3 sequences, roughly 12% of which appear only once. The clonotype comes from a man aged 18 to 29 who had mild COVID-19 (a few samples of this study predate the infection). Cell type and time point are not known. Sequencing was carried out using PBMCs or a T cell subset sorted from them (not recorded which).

CDR3 DNA sequence: TGTGCCAGCAGTCCCAACAATGAGCAGTTCTTC. This encodes CASSPNNEQFF. The chain links TRBV6-6 to TRBJ2-1, with D uncertain. The V gene lost 5 bases and the J gene lost 5 bases, with 4 bases spanning the gap. The CDR3 is 11 residues long. CDR1 MNHNY and CDR2 SVGAGI come from the germline V gene (reference sequence).